This T cell receptor (beta chain) is drawn from a study of post-analysis software for immune sequencing data (dated by TCRdb to between 2014 and 2016). With respect to the entire study: Recorded disease courses included relapsing-remitting, secondary progressive and progressive-relapsing multiple sclerosis, with some patients lacking subtype annotation. A subset of samples was prepared in parallel using single-end sample barcoding, then pooled and co-amplified after Illumina adapter ligation. The multiple sclerosis patient repertoires were compared with around ten previously published healthy control repertoires from donors aged roughly 6 to 25 years. Summary of the overall study and its limitations: Direct clustering with F measure revealed strong co-clustering of samples prepared in the same batch, which led to a batch-effect correction. The control group was slightly older than the multiple sclerosis patient group. Multiple sclerosis patients had significantly lower normalized Chao1 diversity than controls, a result that suggests substantial peripheral T-cell clonal expansion. A handful of TRBV segments, including TRBV5-6, TRBV5-1 and TRBV20-1, were significantly more frequent in patients than controls.

V trim: 7 bases; J trim: 8 bases; unmatched bases: 12. The CDR3 measures 14 amino acids from cysteine to phenylalanine. Only the CDR3 region is kept as DNA, spanning 42 bases read in frame from base 1. Taken with the paper, the label for time point translates to: second blood draw from one MS patient after hematopoietic stem cell transplantation. To demonstrate the VDJtools post-analysis software, TCR beta repertoires were profiled from the peripheral blood of about a dozen young patients with multiple sclerosis. Multiple sclerosis patients were children and adolescents aged roughly 6 to 16 years. In this sample, this clonotype turned up many times. Its antigen is currently not known. No quality values exist for individual bases; no much larger clone is one base distant. Libraries were built with PCR. The instrument given in TCRdb is Illumina HiSeq 2500. To reduce PCR and sequencing biases, unique molecular identifiers were incorporated into the TCR beta cDNA libraries. Some 500,000 cDNA molecules were obtained for every 1 to 10 million input T cells, so each molecule roughly corresponded to one T cell. The patient libraries were prepared and sequenced with the same protocol used for the earlier healthy control dataset. Samples belonging to the same batch were prepared together, multiplexed and sequenced on a shared HiSeq lane. As for the original processing: Raw barcoded reads were processed with MIGEC, and single-read molecular identifier groups were discarded before consensus assembly and CDR3 extraction. VDJtools was used for post-analysis of the clonotype tables, and diversity was normalized by down-sampling every dataset to the size of the smallest sample. Repertoire overlap clustering matched CDR3 amino acid but not nucleotide sequences to correct batch-related cross-sample contamination. The raw public reads went through TCRdb reprocessing: fastp at Q25, MiXCR clone calling, in-frame beta chains kept. Rows matching on CDR3 protein sequence are summarized as one entry with the most common DNA and genes. None of the V and J calls come from the authors' own analysis; TCRdb made them. The sample data list around 150,000 distinct CDR3 sequences, and roughly 40% of these were observed just once. In total, the top ten clones hold 25% to 35% of the sample.

The sequence derives from a girl between 5 and 17 years old with multiple sclerosis. Donor details come from another sample of the same person, matched by shared clones. The sample consisted of blood, taken after autologous hematopoietic stem cell transplantation. This sequence uses TRBV12-3 or TRBV12-4 and TRBJ1-2, with 8 middle bases fitting TRBD1. The nucleotide sequence reads as follows: TGTGCCAGCACCCTGAGCGGACAGGGCTTCGGCTACACCTTC. It codes for CASTLSGQGFGYTF.